This TCR beta chain was recovered during a study of blood T cell repertoires in COVID-19. Profiling relied on immunoSEQ multiplex PCR, and the TCRdb table lists in-frame clones only, not all of them. The sample lists over 250,000 clones; around 89% were seen once. Germline lookup yields CDR1 LNHDA and CDR2 SQIVND (reference sequence). V lost 5 bases, J lost 4 bases, and 9 bases stayed unmatched. The CDR3 loop spans 15 amino acids. The chain carries TRBV19 and TRBJ2-7; 9 nucleotides align to TRBD1. The TCR originated in a woman aged 55-75 years with acute or convalescent COVID-19. The sequenced sample was peripheral blood. The CDR3 DNA sequence: TGTGCCAGTAGTTTTGCGGGACAGGGTATATACGAGCAGTACTTC. It is translated as CASSFAGQGIYEQYF.